This T cell receptor beta chain was retrieved from a study of shared clonotypes between healthy human individuals. Study conclusions and caveats: The small donor group covered limited genetic and exposure diversity. Rarefaction curves obtained for sorted subsets showed sequencing incomplete despite large depth.

Assay execution took place at the deep level. Repertoires were generated with immunoSEQ multiplex PCR, while TCRdb's copy carries only in-frame clones and drops some. Seen here are roughly 2.1 million clones, roughly 91% observed once, and the top ten hold 1.5% to 2%. Naive CD8 cells lacked CD45RO, underwent positive selection for CCR7 and left out terminally differentiated effector memory CD45RA+ cells. V was clipped by 6 bases and J by 7 bases, with 19 bases between them. CDR3 length: 15 residues. Looked up from germline, CDR1 is LNHDA and CDR2 is SQIVND (reference sequence). In regard to this clone: Its matching antigen is unknown.

This receptor was obtained from a man in his late teens or twenties in good health. Some clones in this sample may be carry-over from other donors' samples. Sequenced material: naive CD8+ T cells from PBMCs. The chain links TRBV19 to TRBJ2-1; D perhaps matches TRBD2 (6 bases). CDR3 protein: CASSSVPGSNNEQFF. The DNA for the CDR3 is TGTGCCAGTAGCAGTGTCCCCGGGAGCAATAATGAGCAGTTCTTC.